This T cell receptor (beta chain) originates from a study of T-cell memory formation after mild COVID-19. Background on the study: There were largely donor-specific TCR clusters. Whole-study findings and limits: Whether day 37 second-wave clones are SARS-CoV-2-specific was not confirmed. Day 15 to 85 contracting clones showed balanced CD4/CD8; later expanders leaned CD4+.

As to this clonotype: No antigen is known for it.

TCR alpha and TCR beta cDNA libraries carrying sample barcodes and UMIs came from 5'RACE with constant-segment primers. TCRdb itself ran the 5' RACE reads through MiXCR, one entry per CDR3 protein. The data show around 90,000 distinct CDR3 sequences, about 13% seen once. Germline-derived CDR1 and CDR2 are SQVTM and ANQGSEA. The V end lost 0 bases, the J end lost 5 bases, and 5 bases lay between the germline ends. This CDR3 is 11 amino acids long. This chain uses TRBV29-1 with TRBJ2-7; D is unclear. What was sequenced was PBMCs or a T cell subset sorted from them (not recorded which). The source of this sequence is an adult woman who had mild COVID-19 (a few samples of this study predate the infection). Cell type and time point are not known. The CDR3 coding sequence is TGCAGCGTTGAAGATCGACACGAGCAGTACTTC. Protein sequence: CSVEDRHEQYF.